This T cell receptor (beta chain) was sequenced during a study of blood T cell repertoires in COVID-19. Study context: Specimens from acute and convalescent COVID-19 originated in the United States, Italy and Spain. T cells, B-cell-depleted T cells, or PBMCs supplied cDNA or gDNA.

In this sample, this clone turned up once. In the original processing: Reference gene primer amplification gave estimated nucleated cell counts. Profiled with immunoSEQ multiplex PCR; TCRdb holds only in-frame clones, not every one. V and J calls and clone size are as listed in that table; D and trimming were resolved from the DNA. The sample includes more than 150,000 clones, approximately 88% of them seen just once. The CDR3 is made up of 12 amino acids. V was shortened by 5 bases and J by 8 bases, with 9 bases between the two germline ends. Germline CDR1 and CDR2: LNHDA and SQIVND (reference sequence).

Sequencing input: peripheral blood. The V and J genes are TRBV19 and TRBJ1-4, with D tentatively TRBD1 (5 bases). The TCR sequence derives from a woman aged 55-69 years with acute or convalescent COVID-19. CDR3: CASSVHREKLFF. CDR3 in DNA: TGTGCCAGTAGTGTACACAGGGAAAAACTGTTTTTT.